These T cell receptor beta chains were read from a single sample in a study of T cells in Graves' hyperthyroidism and ophthalmopathy. TCRdb reprocessed the multiplex PCR reads via MiXCR and lists one record per CDR3 protein. The sample lists 500,000 or so distinct CDR3 sequences; around 16% were seen once. Sequenced: blood. These receptors were obtained from a woman younger than 45 with Graves' ophthalmopathy. CDR3s include the opening cysteine and the closing phenylalanine or tryptophan. Each record gives: D gene, J gene, V gene, clone size, CDR3 DNA, CDR3 protein. D genes are given only for firm matches. Rows may omit the clone size; those that give it use once, few, many or a size class.

d_gene: NA
j_gene: TRBJ2-1
v_gene: TRBV6-2/TRBV6-3
abundance: NA
CDR3nt: TGTGCCAGCAGTTACCCTCACAATGAGCAGTTCTTC
CDR3aa: CASSYPHNEQFF

d_gene: NA
j_gene: TRBJ2-3
v_gene: TRBV28
abundance: NA
CDR3nt: TGTGCCACCGAGGCAGATACGCAGTATTTT
CDR3aa: CATEADTQYF

d_gene: NA
j_gene: TRBJ2-4
v_gene: TRBV30
abundance: NA
CDR3nt: TGTGCCTGGAGTGTAGAAGGACGGCCTATTCAGTACTTC
CDR3aa: CAWSVEGRPIQYF

d_gene: NA
j_gene: TRBJ1-2
v_gene: TRBV3-1
abundance: many
CDR3nt: TGTGCCAGCAGCCAAGATCAAGGGTCCTATGGCTACACCTTC
CDR3aa: CASSQDQGSYGYTF

d_gene: NA
j_gene: TRBJ1-3
v_gene: TRBV2
abundance: many
CDR3nt: TGTGCCAGCACCGTCCCCTACTCCTCTGGAAACACCATATATTTT
CDR3aa: CASTVPYSSGNTIYF

d_gene: TRBD2
j_gene: TRBJ2-1
v_gene: TRBV7-2
abundance: NA
CDR3nt: TGTGCCAGCAGTGGACTAGCTTTCTACAATGAGCAGTTCTTC
CDR3aa: CASSGLAFYNEQFF

d_gene: NA
j_gene: TRBJ2-2
v_gene: TRBV5-5
abundance: few
CDR3nt: TGTGCCAGCAGCTTGCACCCCGCAGGGGGGTTCGGGGAGCTGTTTTTT
CDR3aa: CASSLHPAGGFGELFF

d_gene: TRBD1
j_gene: TRBJ1-5
v_gene: TRBV28
abundance: NA
CDR3nt: TGTGCCAGCAGTTCGACAGGGGCTGGCAATCAGCCCCAGCATTTT
CDR3aa: CASSSTGAGNQPQHF

d_gene: TRBD1
j_gene: TRBJ1-2
v_gene: TRBV24-1
abundance: few
CDR3nt: TGTGCCACCAGTGGAACCACAGGGGACTTCGGCTATGGCTACACCTTC
CDR3aa: CATSGTTGDFGYGYTF

d_gene: NA
j_gene: TRBJ2-7
v_gene: TRBV2
abundance: few
CDR3nt: TGTGCCAGCAGTGAGTGGCCCCTCTTCGGTGGGGACGAGCAGTACTTC
CDR3aa: CASSEWPLFGGDEQYF

d_gene: NA
j_gene: TRBJ2-3
v_gene: TRBV27
abundance: NA
CDR3nt: TGTGCCAGCAGTTTACTGGACGGAGATACGCAGTATTTT
CDR3aa: CASSLLDGDTQYF

d_gene: NA
j_gene: TRBJ2-5
v_gene: TRBV11-2
abundance: many
CDR3nt: TGTGCCAGCAGCTTAGTTATGGAGACCCAGTACTTC
CDR3aa: CASSLVMETQYF

d_gene: NA
j_gene: TRBJ2-1
v_gene: TRBV24-1
abundance: NA
CDR3nt: TGTGCCACCAGTGACCCCGGGACGGCAAATGAGCAGTTCTTC
CDR3aa: CATSDPGTANEQFF

d_gene: NA
j_gene: TRBJ2-4
v_gene: TRBV5-1
abundance: many
CDR3nt: TGCGCCAGCAGCTCCGACCCACAGGGTGGGCAAAACATTCAGTACTTC
CDR3aa: CASSSDPQGGQNIQYF

d_gene: TRBD1
j_gene: TRBJ1-6
v_gene: TRBV19
abundance: NA
CDR3nt: TGTGCCAGTACGACAGGGGTCAATAATTCACCCCTCCACTTT
CDR3aa: CASTTGVNNSPLHF

d_gene: NA
j_gene: TRBJ2-5
v_gene: TRBV6-1
abundance: NA
CDR3nt: TGTGCCAGCAGAGGGGGAGGCCACGAGACCCAGTACTTC
CDR3aa: CASRGGGHETQYF

d_gene: NA
j_gene: TRBJ1-2
v_gene: TRBV6-2/TRBV6-3
abundance: few
CDR3nt: TGTGCCAGCAGTCCACTCCCGACAAGCGGTGGCTACACCTTC
CDR3aa: CASSPLPTSGGYTF

d_gene: NA
j_gene: TRBJ1-2
v_gene: TRBV4-3
abundance: NA
CDR3nt: TGCGCCAGCAGCCAAGATCCGCCAGGACCTTCTAACTATGGCTACACCTTC
CDR3aa: CASSQDPPGPSNYGYTF

d_gene: NA
j_gene: TRBJ2-1
v_gene: TRBV7-9
abundance: few
CDR3nt: TGTGCCAGCATCGCGGGGGCTGAGCAGTTCTTC
CDR3aa: CASIAGAEQFF

d_gene: NA
j_gene: TRBJ1-1
v_gene: TRBV12-3/TRBV12-4
abundance: many
CDR3nt: TGTGCCAGCACCCTACACCGAGGGGTAGCTTTCTTT
CDR3aa: CASTLHRGVAFF

d_gene: NA
j_gene: TRBJ1-1
v_gene: TRBV12-3/TRBV12-4
abundance: NA
CDR3nt: TGTGCCAGCAGTTTAAGGCAGACTTGGAACACTGAAGCTTTCTTT
CDR3aa: CASSLRQTWNTEAFF

d_gene: TRBD1
j_gene: TRBJ1-1
v_gene: TRBV7-9
abundance: NA
CDR3nt: TGTGCCAGCACCCCCCCGGCCAGGGGGCCTGAAGCTTTTTTT
CDR3aa: CASTPPARGPEAFF

d_gene: TRBD2
j_gene: TRBJ2-2
v_gene: TRBV28
abundance: many
CDR3nt: TGTGCCAGCGGGACTAGCGACACCGGGGAGCTGTTTTTT
CDR3aa: CASGTSDTGELFF

d_gene: TRBD1
j_gene: TRBJ2-1
v_gene: TRBV20-1
abundance: few
CDR3nt: TGCAGTGCTAGAGATCGGACAGGGGAATACAATGAGCAGTTCTTC
CDR3aa: CSARDRTGEYNEQFF

d_gene: TRBD1
j_gene: TRBJ1-5
v_gene: TRBV12-3/TRBV12-4
abundance: NA
CDR3nt: TGTGCCAGCAGTCGGGACAGGGGCTATAGCAATCAGCCCCAGCATTTT
CDR3aa: CASSRDRGYSNQPQHF

d_gene: NA
j_gene: TRBJ2-3
v_gene: TRBV6-2/TRBV6-3
abundance: many
CDR3nt: TGTGCCAGCAGGCGATCAGATACGCAGTATTTT
CDR3aa: CASRRSDTQYF

d_gene: TRBD1
j_gene: TRBJ2-7
v_gene: TRBV15
abundance: many
CDR3nt: TGTGCCACCAGCAGAGGCGGGACAGGCTACGAGCAGTACTTC
CDR3aa: CATSRGGTGYEQYF

d_gene: NA
j_gene: TRBJ1-4
v_gene: TRBV7-9
abundance: NA
CDR3nt: TGTGCCAGCAGCTTAGCCCAACAGGGTACTAATGAAAAACTGTTTTTT
CDR3aa: CASSLAQQGTNEKLFF

d_gene: TRBD2
j_gene: TRBJ2-3
v_gene: TRBV7-2
abundance: NA
CDR3nt: TGCGCCAGCAGCCCCCTGGGGGGGGGGGGGGATACGCAGTATTTT
CDR3aa: CASSPLGGGGDTQYF

d_gene: NA
j_gene: TRBJ1-1
v_gene: TRBV18
abundance: many
CDR3nt: TGTGCCAGCTCACCATGGACACTCGAACCCACTGAAGCTTTCTTT
CDR3aa: CASSPWTLEPTEAFF

d_gene: NA
j_gene: TRBJ2-2
v_gene: TRBV29-1
abundance: many
CDR3nt: TGCAGCGTTGAAGACGGGGGGAACACCGGGGAGCTGTTTTTT
CDR3aa: CSVEDGGNTGELFF

d_gene: NA
j_gene: TRBJ2-7
v_gene: TRBV9
abundance: few
CDR3nt: TGTGCCAGCAGCGTAGACTACTCCTACGAGCAGTACTTC
CDR3aa: CASSVDYSYEQYF

d_gene: TRBD1
j_gene: TRBJ2-4
v_gene: TRBV4-3
abundance: NA
CDR3nt: TGCGCCAGCAGCCAGGAGACAGGGGGCGATTGGGACATTCAGTACTTC
CDR3aa: CASSQETGGDWDIQYF

d_gene: NA
j_gene: TRBJ2-7
v_gene: TRBV10-3
abundance: few
CDR3nt: TGTGCCATCAGTTCAGGGGTGCAAAGCTTCTACGAGCAGTACTTC
CDR3aa: CAISSGVQSFYEQYF

d_gene: NA
j_gene: TRBJ1-4
v_gene: TRBV18
abundance: many
CDR3nt: TGTGCCAGCTCACCTCGTACAACTAATGAAAAACTGTTTTTT
CDR3aa: CASSPRTTNEKLFF

d_gene: TRBD2
j_gene: TRBJ2-7
v_gene: TRBV4-1
abundance: many
CDR3nt: TGCGCCAGCAGCCAAGAGTGGACTAGCGGGAGGGCCCATAGTTCCTACGAGCAGTACTTC
CDR3aa: CASSQEWTSGRAHSSYEQYF

d_gene: TRBD2
j_gene: TRBJ2-7
v_gene: TRBV28
abundance: many
CDR3nt: TGTGCCAGCAGCCGTAGCGGGAGGGCCATCTACGAGCAGTACTTC
CDR3aa: CASSRSGRAIYEQYF